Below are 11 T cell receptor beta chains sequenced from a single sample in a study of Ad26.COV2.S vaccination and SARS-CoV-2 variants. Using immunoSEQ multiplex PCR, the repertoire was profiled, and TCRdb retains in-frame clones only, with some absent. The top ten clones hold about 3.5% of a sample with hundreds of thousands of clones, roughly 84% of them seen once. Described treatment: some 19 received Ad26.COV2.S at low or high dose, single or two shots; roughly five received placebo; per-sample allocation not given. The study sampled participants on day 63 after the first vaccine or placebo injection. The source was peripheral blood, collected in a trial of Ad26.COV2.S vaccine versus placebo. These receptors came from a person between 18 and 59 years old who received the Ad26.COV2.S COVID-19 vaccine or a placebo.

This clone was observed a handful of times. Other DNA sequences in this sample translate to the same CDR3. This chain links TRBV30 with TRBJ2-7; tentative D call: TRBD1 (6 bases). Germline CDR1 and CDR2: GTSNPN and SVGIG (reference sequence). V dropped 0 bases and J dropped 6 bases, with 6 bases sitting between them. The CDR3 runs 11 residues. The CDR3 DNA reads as TGTGCCTGGAGTGTAGGGGGCGAGCAGTACTTC. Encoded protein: CAWSVGGEQYF. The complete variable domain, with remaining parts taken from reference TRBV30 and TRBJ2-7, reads SQTIHQWPATLVQPVGSPLSLECTVEGTSNPNLYWYRQAAGRGLQLLFYSVGIGQISSEVPQNLSASRPQDRQFILSSKKLLLSDSGFYLCAWSVGGEQYFGPGTRLTVT.

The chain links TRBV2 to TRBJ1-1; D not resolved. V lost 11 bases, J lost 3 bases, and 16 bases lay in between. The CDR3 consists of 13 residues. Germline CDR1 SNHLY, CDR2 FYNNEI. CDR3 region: CALRVSGYTEAFF. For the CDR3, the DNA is TGTGCCCTTAGGGTCTCCGGGTACACTGAAGCTTTCTTT.

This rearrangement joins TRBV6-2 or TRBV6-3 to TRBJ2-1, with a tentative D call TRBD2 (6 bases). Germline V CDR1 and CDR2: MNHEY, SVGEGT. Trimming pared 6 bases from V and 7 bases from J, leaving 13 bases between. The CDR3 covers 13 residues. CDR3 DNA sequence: TGTGCCAGCAGCAACGCGGGGAGGAATGAGCAGTTCTTC. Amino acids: CASSNAGRNEQFF.

The CDR3 loop is CASSRTSGGAYFHEQYF. The DNA for the CDR3 is TGTGCCAGCAGCCGGACTAGCGGGGGGGCGTACTTCCACGAGCAGTACTTC. V and J are TRBV7-9 and TRBJ2-7; TRBD2 matches at 15 bases. The junction had 10 bases not matched to a gene; V was cut back by 5 bases and J by 5 bases. This CDR3 contains 17 residues. In germline, CDR1 is SEHNR, CDR2 FQNEAQ (reference sequence).

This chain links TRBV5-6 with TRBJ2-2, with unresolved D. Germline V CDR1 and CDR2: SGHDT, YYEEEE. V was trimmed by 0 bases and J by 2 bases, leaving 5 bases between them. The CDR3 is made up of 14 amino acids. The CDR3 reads CASSLGPNTGELFF. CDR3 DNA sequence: TGTGCCAGCAGCTTGGGACCTAACACCGGGGAGCTGTTTTTT.

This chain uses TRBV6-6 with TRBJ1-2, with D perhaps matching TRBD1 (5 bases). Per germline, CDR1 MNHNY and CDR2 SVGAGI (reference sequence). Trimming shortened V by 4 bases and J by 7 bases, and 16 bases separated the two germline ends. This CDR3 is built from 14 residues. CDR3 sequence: CASSFKEDSGGYTF. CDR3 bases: TGTGCCAGCAGTTTCAAAGAAGACAGCGGTGGCTACACCTTC.

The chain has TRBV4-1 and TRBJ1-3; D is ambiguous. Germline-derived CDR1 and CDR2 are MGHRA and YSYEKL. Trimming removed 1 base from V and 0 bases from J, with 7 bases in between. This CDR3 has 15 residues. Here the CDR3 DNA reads TGCGCCAGCAGCCAAGGTGCGGTCTCTGGAAACACCATATATTTT. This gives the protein CASSQGAVSGNTIYF.

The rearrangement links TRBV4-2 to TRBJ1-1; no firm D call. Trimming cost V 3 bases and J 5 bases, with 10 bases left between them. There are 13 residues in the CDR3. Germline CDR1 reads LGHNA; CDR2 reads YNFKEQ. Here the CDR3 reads CASSHGTGTEAFF. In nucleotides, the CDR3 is TGTGCCAGCAGCCATGGAACGGGAACTGAAGCTTTCTTT.

CDR3 sequence: CASSFRGNRHGYTF. As DNA, the CDR3 is TGTGCCAGCAGCTTCCGGGGAAACCGACACGGCTACACCTTC. This chain joins TRBV7-9 and TRBJ1-2; D uncertain. V was cut by 3 bases and J by 8 bases, with 16 bases left in between. Germline lookup yields CDR1 SEHNR and CDR2 FQNEAQ (reference sequence). The CDR3 runs 14 residues. The full variable domain, with the rest looked up from reference TRBV7-9 and TRBJ1-2, is DTGVSQNPRHKITKRGQNVTFRCDPISEHNRLYWYRQTLGQGPEFLTYFQNEAQLEKSRLLSDRFSAERPKGSFSTLEIQRTEQGDSAMYLCASSFRGNRHGYTFGSGTRLTVV.

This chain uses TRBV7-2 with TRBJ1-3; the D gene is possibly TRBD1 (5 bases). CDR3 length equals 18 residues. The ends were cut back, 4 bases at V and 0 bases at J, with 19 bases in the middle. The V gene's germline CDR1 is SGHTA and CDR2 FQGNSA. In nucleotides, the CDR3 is TGTGCCAGCAGCTCGATCCCGGGACGCCTAAGCTCTGGAAACACCATATATTTT. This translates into CASSSIPGRLSSGNTIYF. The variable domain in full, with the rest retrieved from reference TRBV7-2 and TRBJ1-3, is GAGVSQSPSNKVTEKGKDVELRCDPISGHTALYWYRQSLGQGLEFLIYFQGNSAPDKSGLPSDRFSAERTGGSVSTLTIQRTQQEDSAVYLCASSSIPGRLSSGNTIYFGEGSWLTVV.

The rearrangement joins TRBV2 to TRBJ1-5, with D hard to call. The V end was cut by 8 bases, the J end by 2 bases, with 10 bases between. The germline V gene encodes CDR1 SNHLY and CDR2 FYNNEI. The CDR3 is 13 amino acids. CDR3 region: CASRVEGNQPQHF. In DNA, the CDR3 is TGTGCCAGCCGGGTTGAGGGCAATCAGCCCCAGCATTTT.